This passage covers 27 T cell receptor beta chains from one sample sequenced in a study of shared clonotypes between healthy human individuals. Assay: immunoSEQ multiplex PCR; the TCRdb copy retains only in-frame clones and omits some. The table shows some 1,400,000 clones, with roughly 96% occurring only once. Sequencing was performed on naive CD4+ T cells sorted from blood. As to subset: CD45RA+ positively selected. Receptors originate from a young man in good health.

CDR3 protein: CASSLAPGISYEQYF. The CDR3 DNA reads as TGTGCCAGCAGCTTAGCCCCAGGGATCTCCTACGAGCAGTACTTC. The genes are TRBV7-2 and TRBJ2-7; the D gene is possibly TRBD1 (5 bases). CDR1 is SGHTA, CDR2 FQGNSA, per germline. Trimming pared 0 bases from V and 0 bases from J, leaving 9 bases between. The CDR3 loop spans 15 amino acids.

The chain is built from TRBV28 and TRBJ1-2; 11 positions agree with TRBD1. V was pared by 0 bases and J by 8 bases, with 8 bases of the junction left unmatched. Germline assignment: CDR1 MDHEN and CDR2 SYDVKM. The CDR3 runs to 16 residues. The CDR3 DNA is TGTGCCAGCAGTTTATGGGGTTGGGACAGGGGGAGAGGCTACACCTTC. Translation: CASSLWGWDRGRGYTF.

J is TRBJ2-4 and V is TRBV25-1, with D perhaps matching TRBD1 or TRBD2 (5 bases each). V was trimmed by 4 bases and J by 2 bases, leaving 12 bases between them. CDR1 is MGHDK, CDR2 SYGVNS, per germline. CDR3 length: 15 residues. CDR3 in DNA: TGTGCCAGCAGTGGGACCCGGGGCCCCAAAAACATTCAGTACTTC. Residues: CASSGTRGPKNIQYF. The variable domain in full, with the rest retrieved from reference TRBV25-1 and TRBJ2-4, is EADIYQTPRYLVIGTGKKITLECSQTMGHDKMYWYQQDPGMELHLIHYSYGVNSTEKGDLSSESTVSRIRTEHFPLTLESARPSHTSQYLCASSGTRGPKNIQYFGAGTRLSVL.

The V gene is TRBV9, the J gene TRBJ2-2, with 7 bases identical to TRBD2. Germline values: CDR1 SGDLS, CDR2 YYNGEE. The junction had 2 bases not matched to a gene; V was cut back by 6 bases and J by 0 bases. This CDR3 region has 14 residues. CDR3 sequence: CASTRGANTGELFF. The DNA of the CDR3 is TGTGCCAGCACCCGGGGGGCGAACACCGGGGAGCTGTTTTTT.

As to this clone: The same CDR3 arises from other DNA sequences in this sample as well. The chain combines TRBV5-1 with TRBJ2-7; 8 nucleotides agree with TRBD1. Germline assignment: CDR1 SGHRS and CDR2 YFSETQ. With 0 bases clipped from V and 1 base from J, the junction kept 3 bases outside the gene matches. This CDR3 region has 15 residues. In DNA, the CDR3 is TGCGCCAGCAGCTTGGAGGGGACAGGATCCTACGAGCAGTACTTC. Protein: CASSLEGTGSYEQYF.

Turning to this clone: An end of the junction differs from the germline gene, which may be a read error. The gene calls are TRBV7-9 and TRBJ2-7; D unresolved. CDR3 size: 15 residues. Germline CDR1 reads SEHNR; CDR2 reads FQNEAQ (reference sequence). This CDR3 is CASSLGLGTSYGQYF. The CDR3 DNA follows: TGTGCCAGCAGCTTAGGGTTAGGAACATCCTACGGGCAGTACTTC.

V and J are TRBV27 and TRBJ2-2; TRBD1 matches at 8 bases. The CDR3 contains 16 residues. The trim removed 5 bases at V and 7 bases at J, leaving 12 bases unmatched. Germline-derived CDR1 and CDR2 are MNHEY and SMNVEV (reference sequence). DNA for the CDR3: TGTGCCAGCAGTCCGCACAAGACAGGGGATAGCGGGGAGCTGTTTTTT. It codes for CASSPHKTGDSGELFF.

The CDR3 spells CASSSQTSNYNEQFF. The CDR3 region has the DNA TGTGCCAGCAGCTCTCAGACTAGCAACTACAATGAGCAGTTCTTC. The chain combines TRBV11-3 with TRBJ2-1; TRBD2 aligns across 7 bases. From germline, CDR1 is SGHNT and CDR2 YENEEA. This CDR3 comprises 15 residues. V dropped 4 bases and J dropped 3; count of bases not matched to a gene: 6. Filled out from reference TRBV11-3 and TRBJ2-1, the complete variable domain reads EAGVVQSPRYKIIEKKQPVAFWCNPISGHNTLYWYLQNLGQGPELLIRYENEEAVDDSQLPKDRFSAERLKGVDSTLKIQPAELGDSAVYLCASSSQTSNYNEQFFGPGTRLTVL.

The chain couples TRBV29-1 to TRBJ2-3; 9 positions agree with TRBD2. Germline loops: CDR1 SQVTM, CDR2 ANQGSEA. The CDR3 spans 13 residues. The CDR3 loop reads CKVGGRASDTQYF. The CDR3 DNA reads as TGCAAAGTGGGCGGGAGGGCGTCAGATACGCAGTATTTT.

The gene calls are TRBV2 and TRBJ1-3; 9 bases agree with TRBD1. The CDR3 is made up of 16 amino acids. V gave up 4 bases and J gave up 2 bases; unmatched junction bases: 6. Germline-derived CDR1 and CDR2 are SNHLY and FYNNEI. Here the CDR3 reads CASSADRGFTGNTIYF. CDR3 DNA: TGTGCCAGCAGTGCGGACAGGGGATTTACTGGAAACACCATATATTTT.

V is TRBV7-2 and J is TRBJ2-1; 11 bases fit TRBD2. The V gene's germline CDR1 is SGHTA and CDR2 FQGNSA. CDR3 length: 15 residues. V trimming: 4 bases; J trimming: 9 bases; junction bases outside the gene matches: 8. The CDR3 here is CASSYLAGGVIEQFF. DNA of the CDR3: TGTGCCAGCAGCTACCTAGCGGGAGGTGTGATTGAGCAGTTCTTC.

The genes are TRBV9 and TRBJ2-3; 10 positions match TRBD2. Germline lookup yields CDR1 SGDLS and CDR2 YYNGEE. V gave up 3 bases and J gave up 3 bases; unmatched junction bases: 4. The CDR3 runs 15 residues. CDR3 DNA sequence: TGTGCCAGCAGCGAAGCGGGAGGGCCTACAGATACGCAGTATTTT. This gives the protein CASSEAGGPTDTQYF. Variable domain in full (rest from reference TRBV9 and TRBJ2-3): DSGVTQTPKHLITATGQRVTLRCSPRSGDLSVYWYQQSLDQGLQFLIQYYNGEERAKGNILERFSAQQFPDLHSELNLSSLELGDSALYFCASSEAGGPTDTQYFGPGTRLTVL.

CDR3 loop: CASSPQREAGETQYF. CDR3 bases: TGTGCCAGCAGTCCGCAGCGGGAGGCGGGAGAGACCCAGTACTTC. The chain employs TRBV28 and TRBJ2-5; 9 bases are a match to TRBD2. The germline gives CDR1 MDHEN, CDR2 SYDVKM. The CDR3 runs to 15 residues. Germline trimming cut 5 bases from V and 4 bases from J; bases unmatched to any gene: 8.

V and J are TRBV7-9 and TRBJ1-2, with no clear D. The V gene lost 2 bases and the J gene lost 8 bases, with 15 bases spanning the gap. CDR3 length: 14 amino acids. The V gene's germline CDR1 is SEHNR and CDR2 FQNEAQ (reference sequence). The CDR3, as DNA: TGTGCCAGCAGCTTAAATCCGTCGAATGTGGGCTACACCTTC. Protein: CASSLNPSNVGYTF.

The rearrangement links TRBV5-1 to TRBJ2-1; 16 bases are a match to TRBD2. J gave up 6 bases and V 4 bases, and 7 bases lay outside the gene matches. The CDR3 covers 17 residues. CDR1 and CDR2 (germline): SGHRS, YFSETQ. DNA for the CDR3: TGCGCCAGCAGCGTGGGACTAGCGGGAGGGTTCGTCAATGAGCAGTTCTTC. Its translation: CASSVGLAGGFVNEQFF. The complete variable domain, with remaining parts taken from reference TRBV5-1 and TRBJ2-1, reads KAGVTQTPRYLIKTRGQQVTLSCSPISGHRSVSWYQQTPGQGLQFLFEYFSETQRNKGNFPGRFSGRQFSNSRSEMNVSTLELGDSALYLCASSVGLAGGFVNEQFFGPGTRLTVL.

The V call is TRBV12-5, the J call TRBJ2-1; 12 bases are a match to TRBD2. The germline V gene has CDR1 LGHNT and CDR2 FRNRAP. The CDR3 is 13 residues long. V shed 11 bases, J shed 6 bases, and the junction held 5 bases outside the gene matches. This CDR3 reads CACTSGRINEQFF. The CDR3, as DNA: TGTGCTTGTACTAGCGGGAGGATCAATGAGCAGTTCTTC.

The chain combines TRBV7-9 with TRBJ1-4; no clear D. CDR3 length: 15 residues. Germline lookup yields CDR1 SEHNR and CDR2 FQNEAQ (reference sequence). V was cut by 5 bases and J by 3 bases, with 13 bases left in between. CDR3 nucleotide sequence: TGTGCCAGCAGCCAAAGGCTGGGGTCTAATGAAAAACTGTTTTTT. Translating gives CASSQRLGSNEKLFF.

V and J are TRBV21-1 and TRBJ2-7; the D segment call TRBD1 is taken from the table without a DNA check. TRBV21-1 is labeled a pseudogene. This CDR3 contains 17 residues. The CDR3 region has the DNA TGTGCCAGCAGCACACCAAACTCCGGGACAGATTCCTACGAGCAGTACTTC. Translation gives CASSTPNSGTDSYEQYF.

This sequence joins TRBV6-5 and TRBJ2-7, with D hard to call. Germline V gene sequence: CDR1 MNHEY, CDR2 SVGAGI. The CDR3 covers 12 residues. With 7 bases removed from V and 7 bases from J, the gap between germline ends came to 14 bases. CDR3 bases: TGTGCCAGCAAAGGGATTTCGGTTGAGCAGTACTTC. This encodes CASKGISVEQYF.

The chain uses TRBV6-5 and TRBJ2-5; 7 bases are a match to TRBD2. Germline lookup yields CDR1 MNHEY and CDR2 SVGAGI. This CDR3 has 15 amino acids. The V and J ends lost 6 bases and 1 base, in that order; junction bases with no gene match: 8. CDR3 bases: TGTGCCAGCAGCAGCCTAGCGGTACGCCAAGAGACCCAGTACTTC. Translating gives CASSSLAVRQETQYF.

The rearrangement joins TRBV11-2 to TRBJ2-3; D remains unclear. CDR1 and CDR2 (germline): SGHAT, FQNNGV. The CDR3 is 12 residues long. V was trimmed by 3 bases and J by 8 bases, leaving 9 bases between them. The CDR3 DNA follows: TGTGCCAGCAGCTTTGGTTCGGGTACGCAGTATTTT. It encodes CASSFGSGTQYF.

The chain links TRBV11-2 to TRBJ1-3; a weak D match, TRBD1 (6 bases). The V end lost 5 bases, the J end lost 0 bases, and 11 bases lay between the germline ends. CDR1 is SGHAT and CDR2 is FQNNGV in the germline V gene. The CDR3 sequence is 15 residues long. The CDR3 DNA reads TGTGCCAGCAGCCGGGGACACCTCTCTGGAAACACCATATATTTT. Protein: CASSRGHLSGNTIYF. Full variable domain (missing parts from reference TRBV11-2 and TRBJ1-3): EAGVAQSPRYKIIEKRQSVAFWCNPISGHATLYWYQQILGQGPKLLIQFQNNGVVDDSQLPKDRFSAERLKGVDSTLKIQPAKLEDSAVYLCASSRGHLSGNTIYFGEGSWLTVV.

The genes are TRBV4-3 and TRBJ1-4, with 9 bases fitting TRBD1. Germline assignment: CDR1 LGHNA and CDR2 YSLEER. V shed 3 bases and J 5 bases; nucleotides not matched to a gene: 4. This CDR3 region has 15 residues. The CDR3 is CASSQSDRGNEKLFF. The CDR3 coding sequence is TGCGCCAGCAGCCAGTCGGACAGGGGAAATGAAAAACTGTTTTTT.

This chain connects TRBV11-2 to TRBJ2-6, with a weak D call TRBD2 (5 bases). Looked up from germline, CDR1 is SGHAT and CDR2 is FQNNGV. V was shortened by 0 bases and J by 0 bases, with 9 bases between the two germline ends. The CDR3 runs to 17 residues. CDR3 bases: TGTGCCAGCAGCTTAGATCCCGGAGGCTCTGGGGCCAACGTCCTGACTTTC. The encoded protein is CASSLDPGGSGANVLTF.

The V gene is TRBV19, the J gene TRBJ2-1, with TRBD2 matching 11 bases. Trimming at V came to 5 bases and at J to 0 bases, leaving 3 bases not matched to a gene. CDR1 LNHDA and CDR2 SQIVND come from the germline V gene (reference sequence). The CDR3 has 16 amino acids. The CDR3 nucleotides are TGTGCCAGTAGTCTTAGCGGGAGGGCCTCCTACAATGAGCAGTTCTTC. It specifies CASSLSGRASYNEQFF. The whole variable domain, remainder taken from reference TRBV19 and TRBJ2-1, is DGGITQSPKYLFRKEGQNVTLSCEQNLNHDAMYWYRQDPGQGLRLIYYSQIVNDFQKGDIAEGYSVSREKKESFPLTVTSAQKNPTAFYLCASSLSGRASYNEQFFGPGTRLTVL.

The chain has TRBV9 and TRBJ1-1, with D unclear. Germline lookup yields CDR1 SGDLS and CDR2 YYNGEE. This CDR3 spans 14 amino acids. V gave up 2 bases and J gave up 3 bases, with 11 bases separating them. The CDR3 DNA is TGTGCCAGCAGCGTTTCCTCATTGGACACTGAAGCTTTCTTT. Encoded protein: CASSVSSLDTEAFF.

This chain uses TRBV28 with TRBJ2-5; the D is unclear. The CDR3 extends over 15 amino acids. Trimming shortened V by 6 bases and J by 1 base, and 15 bases separated the two germline ends. CDR1 is MDHEN and CDR2 is SYDVKM in the germline V gene. The CDR3 spells CASSPPDGFQETQYF. The CDR3 DNA follows: TGTGCCAGCAGCCCCCCCGACGGATTCCAAGAGACCCAGTACTTC. Drawing the rest from reference TRBV28 and TRBJ2-5, the complete variable domain is DVKVTQSSRYLVKRTGEKVFLECVQDMDHENMFWYRQDPGLGLRLIYFSYDVKMKEKGDIPEGYSVSREKKERFSLILESASTNQTSMYLCASSPPDGFQETQYFGPGTRLLVL.